The present T cell receptor (beta chain) was sequenced within a study of Ad26.COV2.S vaccination and SARS-CoV-2 variants. Looking at the study overall: Recipients of Ad26.COV2.S got it intramuscularly, once or twice 56 days apart. Study conclusions and caveats: Total responses of T cells may have been underestimated by the analyses of TCR breadth and depth.

Method: immunoSEQ multiplex PCR; TCRdb's copy keeps in-frame clones and lacks some. The sample yields about 680,000 clones, more than 80% seen once. The treatment denotes: roughly 19 received Ad26.COV2.S at low or high dose, single or two shots; about 5 received placebo; per-sample allocation not given. Samples came from day 63 after the first vaccine or placebo injection. The sample came from a Boston adult aged 18-55 years. In regard to this clone: Its target is not known.

Here the sequenced sample was peripheral blood, taken in a trial of Ad26.COV2.S vaccine versus placebo. This receptor was taken from a person aged 18-60 years who received the Ad26.COV2.S COVID-19 vaccine or a placebo.

The CDR3 reads CASSLGTGNTGELFF. CDR3 coding DNA: TGTGCCAGCAGCCTAGGAACAGGGAACACCGGGGAGCTGTTTTTT. This chain connects TRBV3-1 (or the pseudogene TRBV3-2) to TRBJ2-2; D may be TRBD1 (5 bases). The V end was cut by 4 bases, the J end by 1 base, with 10 bases between. The germline V gene has CDR1 LGHDT and CDR2 YNNKEL (reference sequence). This CDR3 is 15 amino acids long.